This entry lists 22 T cell receptor beta chains sequenced from one sample in a study of cytomegalovirus exposure and HLA in healthy donors. The PCR made use of 60 Vbeta and 13 Jbeta primers. Assay used: immunoSEQ multiplex PCR; TCRdb lists only in-frame clones, some missing. The sample has some 90,000 clones, over 60% seen once; the top ten hold about 3%. Sequenced sample: PBMCs. These receptors were obtained from a man aged 40-55 years in good health and CMV-seronegative.

V and J are TRBV27 and TRBJ1-1; 11 bases agree with TRBD1. The junction had 3 bases not matched to a gene; V was cut back by 1 base and J by 5 bases. This CDR3 has 15 residues. Looked up from germline, CDR1 is MNHEY and CDR2 is SMNVEV (reference sequence). The CDR3 DNA is TGTGCCAGCAGTTTATGGGGACAGGGGGGGACTGAAGCTTTCTTT. Translating gives CASSLWGQGGTEAFF.

The rearrangement uses TRBV7-3 and TRBJ2-5; a weak D match, TRBD1 (6 bases). V gave up 8 bases and J gave up 2 bases, with 12 bases separating them. The CDR3 has 13 amino acids. Germline V gives CDR1 SGHTA, CDR2 FQGTGA. CDR3 nucleotide sequence: TGTGCCAGCGCCGGAGGACAGCAAGAGACCCAGTACTTC. It translates to CASAGGQQETQYF.

The chain links TRBV13 to TRBJ2-1; 9 bases line up with TRBD1. V was pared by 7 bases and J by 5 bases, with 12 bases of the junction left unmatched. Germline V gene sequence: CDR1 PRHDT, CDR2 FYEKMQ (reference sequence). This CDR3 has 16 residues. CDR3 coding DNA: TGTGCCAGCACCACCGCCGGGGACAGGGCGGACAATGAGCAGTTCTTC. Its protein is CASTTAGDRADNEQFF.

This sequence joins TRBV7-9 and TRBJ1-3; 7 bases line up with TRBD1. Germline CDR1 is SEHNR and CDR2 is FQNEAQ (reference sequence). The CDR3 consists of 14 residues. With 5 bases clipped from V and 1 base from J, the junction kept 2 bases outside the gene matches. This CDR3 is CASSQQGSGNTIYF. The DNA of the CDR3 is TGTGCCAGCAGCCAACAGGGGTCTGGAAACACCATATATTTT.

This clone was recorded a few times. The chain uses TRBV7-3 and TRBJ2-2, with D tentatively TRBD1 (5 bases). Trimming removed 2 bases at V and 8 bases at J, with 18 bases between. Germline V lookup: CDR1 SGHTA, CDR2 FQGTGA. The CDR3 spans 16 residues. CDR3 sequence: CASSLGAAVSRGELFF. The CDR3 DNA reads as TGTGCCAGCAGCTTAGGGGCAGCTGTATCTAGGGGGGAGCTGTTTTTT.

V gene TRBV7-9 combines with J gene TRBJ1-1, with 11 positions matching TRBD1. The trim removed 5 bases at V and 1 base at J, leaving 12 bases unmatched. The germline gives CDR1 SEHNR, CDR2 FQNEAQ (reference sequence). This CDR3 is built from 18 residues. The CDR3 protein is CASSVGQGANRENTEAFF. DNA for the CDR3: TGTGCCAGCAGCGTCGGACAGGGGGCGAACCGGGAGAACACTGAAGCTTTCTTT.

This clone was seen a single time. V and J are TRBV6-1 and TRBJ2-7; D possibly corresponds to TRBD2 (5 bases). This CDR3 comprises 15 residues. The germline gives CDR1 MNHNS, CDR2 SASEGT. Trimming cost V 4 bases and J 3 bases, with 16 bases left between them. CDR3 DNA sequence: TGTGCCAGCAGTGCACTTGACCTGGGAGTCTACGAGCAGTACTTC. Encoded protein: CASSALDLGVYEQYF.

The V call is TRBV2, the J call TRBJ1-1; no clear D gene. The CDR3 loop spans 13 amino acids. V was shortened by 6 bases and J by 7 bases, with 15 bases between the two germline ends. Germline CDR1 is SNHLY and CDR2 is FYNNEI. The CDR3 region is CASSPPGRLEAFF. The CDR3 region has the DNA TGTGCCAGCAGCCCCCCGGGGAGGCTTGAAGCTTTCTTT.

A remark on this clone: One end of the junction is discordant with germline, which a read error may explain. The rearrangement links TRBV4-2 to TRBJ1-2, with D tentatively TRBD1 (5 bases). The CDR3 sequence is 16 residues long. CDR1 LGHNA and CDR2 YNFKEQ come from the germline V gene. The CDR3 nucleotides read TGTGCCAGCAGCCCACGCCGGGACGGGGGTAACTATGGCTACCCCTTC. This gives the protein CASSPRRDGGNYGYPF.

This clone has just a few counts. The chain links TRBV15 to TRBJ2-7, with TRBD2 matching 7 bases. The CDR3 spans 15 residues. CDR1 LNHNV and CDR2 YYDKDF come from the germline V gene (reference sequence). J lost 4 bases, V lost 1 base, and 7 bases had no gene match. The CDR3 loop is CATSRVLGEGYEQYF. The CDR3 nucleotides are TGTGCCACCAGCAGAGTCTTGGGGGAGGGATACGAGCAGTACTTC.

This clone is a singleton in its sample. This chain joins TRBV28 and TRBJ1-4; maybe TRBD1 (6 bases). The CDR3 extends over 13 amino acids. Between the trimmed V and J ends, which lost 7 bases and 7 bases, there was a span of 13 bases. The germline CDR1 and CDR2 sequences are MDHEN and SYDVKM. The chain's CDR3 is CASIRQVGEKLFF. The CDR3 nucleotides are TGTGCCAGCATTCGACAGGTTGGTGAAAAACTGTTTTTT.

This clone has a handful of counts. The rearrangement links TRBV9 to TRBJ2-7, with TRBD2 identical over 8 bases. V trimming: 4 bases; J trimming: 6 bases; junction bases outside the gene matches: 6. Germline V lookup: CDR1 SGDLS, CDR2 YYNGEE. The CDR3 extends over 13 amino acids. In DNA form, the CDR3 reads TGTGCCAGCAGCCCGCGGACTAGCCGCGAGCAGTACTTC. Protein: CASSPRTSREQYF.

This clone was found a few times. The genes are TRBV4-3 and TRBJ2-5; 9 nucleotides match TRBD2. The V gene's germline CDR1 is LGHNA and CDR2 YSLEER. Unmatched junction bases numbered 14, after V lost 1 base and J lost 5 bases. The CDR3 runs to 18 residues. CDR3 protein: CASSQAESSGGGVETQYF. Here the CDR3 DNA reads TGCGCCAGCAGCCAAGCAGAAAGTAGCGGGGGCGGGGTGGAGACCCAGTACTTC.

The chain has TRBV5-1 and TRBJ2-7; perhaps TRBD1 as D (5 bases). The V gene's germline CDR1 is SGHRS and CDR2 YFSETQ. CDR3 length equals 16 residues. V dropped 4 bases and J dropped 4 bases, with 21 bases sitting between them. CDR3 amino acids: CASSPMAHAGIYEQYF. As DNA, the CDR3 is TGCGCCAGCAGCCCAATGGCTCACGCAGGGATATACGAGCAGTACTTC.

This clone showed up just a few times. The chain is built from TRBV11-3 and TRBJ2-7; a weak D match, TRBD2 (5 bases). Trimming stripped 4 bases from V and 6 bases from J, with 13 bases between. CDR1 and CDR2 from the germline V gene are SGHNT and YENEEA. This CDR3 has 13 residues. CDR3 loop: CASSSGGAGEQYF. The CDR3 region has the DNA TGTGCCAGCAGCTCCGGAGGCGCAGGCGAGCAGTACTTC. The variable domain in full, with the rest retrieved from reference TRBV11-3 and TRBJ2-7, is EAGVVQSPRYKIIEKKQPVAFWCNPISGHNTLYWYLQNLGQGPELLIRYENEEAVDDSQLPKDRFSAERLKGVDSTLKIQPAELGDSAVYLCASSSGGAGEQYFGPGTRLTVT.

The V gene is TRBV7-2, the J gene TRBJ2-1, with 8 bases that match TRBD1. V lost 4 bases and J lost 0; bases outside the gene matches: 14. Germline loops: CDR1 SGHTA, CDR2 FQGNSA. The CDR3 contains 19 residues. DNA of the CDR3: TGTGCCAGCAGCTCCGACAGGGGAGTCGGCTTCGTCTCCTACAATGAGCAGTTCTTC. Its protein is CASSSDRGVGFVSYNEQFF.

The chain couples TRBV7-2 to TRBJ1-3; D not certain. Trimming left V 6 bases short and J 4 bases short, with 10 bases between. From germline, CDR1 is SGHTA and CDR2 FQGNSA. The CDR3 is 13 residues long. CDR3 loop: CASSSVPGNTIYF. The CDR3 DNA sequence: TGTGCCAGCAGTTCAGTTCCCGGAAACACCATATATTTT.

The genes are TRBV5-1 and TRBJ1-1; D may be TRBD1 (6 bases). CDR1 is SGHRS and CDR2 is YFSETQ in the germline V gene. There are 13 residues in the CDR3. The V and J ends lost 1 base and 11 bases respectively, with 15 bases between them. CDR3: CASSLQTGMRAFF. The CDR3 nucleotides are TGCGCCAGCAGCTTGCAGACAGGCATGAGGGCTTTCTTT.

The chain links TRBV2 to TRBJ1-1, with 7 nucleotides matching TRBD1. The CDR3 loop spans 14 amino acids. With 6 bases clipped from V and 0 bases from J, the junction kept 4 bases outside the gene matches. Germline CDR1 SNHLY, CDR2 FYNNEI. The CDR3 sequence is CASRKQGMNTEAFF. CDR3 coding DNA: TGTGCCAGCAGGAAACAGGGGATGAACACTGAAGCTTTCTTT.

V usage is TRBV4-3 and J usage is TRBJ1-3; D ambiguous. Germline V gives CDR1 LGHNA, CDR2 YSLEER. The CDR3 runs to 16 residues. Trimming removed 0 bases at V and 0 bases at J, with 9 bases between. CDR3 amino acids: CASSQDIRFSGNTIYF. For the CDR3, the DNA is TGCGCCAGCAGCCAAGATATCCGGTTCTCTGGAAACACCATATATTTT.

This clone was seen once. The chain combines TRBV6-5 with TRBJ2-5; D is possibly TRBD1 (8 bases). Germline assignment: CDR1 MNHEY and CDR2 SVGAGI. The CDR3 covers 16 residues. Trimming removed 0 bases from V and 5 bases from J, with 16 bases in between. CDR3 in amino acids: CASSYSYRGGGETQYF. In DNA, the CDR3 is TGTGCCAGCAGTTACTCGTACAGGGGGGGCGGGGAGACCCAGTACTTC.

The V call is TRBV4-2, the J call TRBJ2-1; 13 bases fit TRBD2. The V gene end was trimmed by 3 bases and the J gene end by 8 bases; junction bases not matched to a gene: 4. Germline values: CDR1 LGHNA, CDR2 YNFKEQ. The CDR3 sequence is 15 residues long. The CDR3 protein is CASSHTSGGAHEQFF. CDR3 coding DNA: TGTGCCAGCAGCCATACTAGCGGGGGGGCCCATGAGCAGTTCTTC.